This T cell receptor beta chain came from a study of control samples from healthy donors and cancer patients. The assay was immunoSEQ multiplex PCR, and TCRdb's table has in-frame clones only and misses some. Of 55,000 to 75,000 clones listed, about 89% are singletons. What was sequenced was PBMCs. This receptor was obtained from a woman aged 45-60 years with head and neck cancer.

CDR3 in amino acids: CASSLGPGNYGYTF. The CDR3 DNA follows: TGTGCCAGCAGTTTAGGTCCAGGGAACTATGGCTACACCTTC. The chain uses TRBV28 and TRBJ1-2; weak D call: TRBD1 (5 bases). The germline V gene encodes CDR1 MDHEN and CDR2 SYDVKM. The CDR3 runs 14 residues. Trimming removed 2 bases from V and 2 bases from J, with 9 bases in between.